This TCR beta chain came from a study of cytomegalovirus exposure and HLA in healthy donors. Study overall: Assignment to the Caucasian-associated ancestry cluster applied to 81% of the 300 to 500 genotyped donors.

V shed 2 bases, J shed 0 bases, and the junction held 8 bases outside the gene matches. The CDR3 is 18 residues long. Looked up from germline, CDR1 is SGHDT and CDR2 is YYEEEE. With 60 Vbeta and 13 Jbeta primers, the PCR was carried out. In the authors' workflow: Roughly 12 million shared chains were among some 75 million unique TCR beta chains counted in a later analysis. Sequencing used immunoSEQ multiplex PCR; TCRdb keeps in-frame clones, though not all of them. The V and J calls and the clone size are those of that table, but D and trimming were determined from the DNA. The sample lists some 87,000 clones, 77% occurring once.

The chain joins TRBV5-6 to TRBJ2-2; 9 nucleotides line up with TRBD1. The clonotype originates from a middle-aged man in good health and CMV-seropositive. The material sequenced was PBMCs. The CDR3 nucleotides are TGTGCCAGCAGCTTTGATACAGGGGGCGCGACGAACACCGGGGAGCTGTTTTTT. Its translation is CASSFDTGGATNTGELFF.